This TCR beta chain stems from a study of cytomegalovirus exposure and HLA in healthy donors. Notes on the study in general: Reports showed the classifier diagnosing cytomegalovirus status with high specificity and sensitivity. There were reportedly fewer N-insertions in an Asian-associated ancestry cluster than the roughly 670-donor mean, in a later analysis. When analyzed later, a missense DCLRE1C variant was found to be linked to TCR beta V- and J-gene trimming.

Remarks on this clone: Its target is not known.

13 Jbeta primers and 60 Vbeta primers were used for the PCR. The data were produced by immunoSEQ multiplex PCR, yet TCRdb's version contains in-frame clones alone and is incomplete. In the table there are roughly 110,000 clones, roughly 82% of which are singletons. The clonotype originates from a male donor in good health and CMV-seronegative. The specimen sequenced was PBMCs.

The CDR3 region has the DNA TGTGCCAGCAGTCGCAACCGGGACATTTTTAGGGGAGCTTTCTTT. Protein: CASSRNRDIFRGAFF. This chain links TRBV6-5 with TRBJ1-1; a weak D match, TRBD1 (6 bases). CDR1 is MNHEY and CDR2 is SVGAGI in the germline V gene. Deletions cut 5 bases from V and 10 bases from J, with 23 bases between. The CDR3 consists of 15 residues.